The rows below give T cell receptor beta chains drawn from one sample of a study of cytomegalovirus exposure and HLA in healthy donors. The protocol was immunoSEQ multiplex PCR, while the TCRdb copy is restricted to in-frame clones and leaves out a portion. This table has about 100,000 clones, more than 65% appearing once. Sequencing was performed on PBMCs. These receptors were collected from a woman aged 18-30 years in good health and CMV-seronegative. Each CDR3 is given with its conserved first and last residue. Each record gives: J gene, clone size, V gene, CDR3 protein. Expanded clones are given a class, and other clones once, few, many or no size at all.

TRBJ2-7	NA	TRBV28	CASSPATGAYEQYF
TRBJ1-2	NA	TRBV15	CATSRGTGLPRGYTF
TRBJ2-7	few	TRBV6-6	CASSYGTNSYEQYF
TRBJ1-5	few	TRBV4-2	CASSQVLPPGQDQPQHF
TRBJ2-5	NA	TRBV5-1	CASSLLGGGGQETQYF
TRBJ1-1	few	TRBV5-8	CASSPIPESTEAFF
TRBJ2-7	NA	TRBV7-2	CASSPYIRTGGNNEQYF
TRBJ1-2	NA	TRBV9	CASSVQGDYGYTF
TRBJ1-1	NA	TRBV29-1	CSALGRENTEAFF
TRBJ1-5	NA	TRBV7-9	CASSFSTGGLYSNQPQHF
TRBJ2-3	NA	TRBV10-3	CAISEDDRVDLGLAWDTQYF
TRBJ2-7	NA	TRBV20-1	CSADRAEQYF
TRBJ2-7	few	TRBV6-1	CASTGTGREQYF
TRBJ1-4	NA	TRBV6-1	CASGLVGEKLFF